Presented here are 26 T cell receptor beta chains from one specimen sequenced in a study of cytomegalovirus exposure and HLA in healthy donors. TCRdb's copy holds only in-frame clones and misses some; the assay was immunoSEQ multiplex PCR. The data hold 150,000 to 200,000 clones, with roughly 77% observed a single time. Sequenced material: PBMCs. All receptors come from a woman in her 30s in good health and CMV-seronegative.

Notes on this clone: The identical CDR3 is also encoded by other nucleotide sequences in the sample. Here the CDR3 DNA reads TGTGCCAGCAGCCCGGGACAGAGCACAGATACGCAGTATTTT. Residues: CASSPGQSTDTQYF. The chain recombines TRBV11-2 with TRBJ2-3, with 7 bases matching TRBD1. V was clipped by 5 bases and J by 0 bases; unmatched bases: 2. The CDR3 is 14 amino acids. Germline CDR1 reads SGHAT; CDR2 reads FQNNGV. Full variable domain (outside the CDR3, taken from reference TRBV11-2 and TRBJ2-3): EAGVAQSPRYKIIEKRQSVAFWCNPISGHATLYWYQQILGQGPKLLIQFQNNGVVDDSQLPKDRFSAERLKGVDSTLKIQPAKLEDSAVYLCASSPGQSTDTQYFGPGTRLTVL.

The J gene is TRBJ2-7, the V gene TRBV18, with a tentative D call TRBD1 (5 bases). Looked up from germline, CDR1 is KGHSH and CDR2 is LQKENI. V was pared by 0 bases and J by 6 bases, with 15 bases between. The CDR3 consists of 15 residues. The CDR3 loop reads CASSPPAQGQLEQYF. DNA for the CDR3: TGTGCCAGCTCACCACCGGCTCAGGGTCAGCTCGAGCAGTACTTC.

This clone was counted only a few times. The J gene is TRBJ1-6, the V gene TRBV5-1; 8 bases fit TRBD1. V dropped 0 bases and J dropped 10; count of bases not matched to a gene: 6. This CDR3 is built from 15 residues. CDR1 SGHRS and CDR2 YFSETQ come from the germline V gene. The CDR3 loop reads CASSLAGQDRSPLHF. The CDR3 region has the DNA TGCGCCAGCAGCTTGGCGGGACAGGACCGGTCACCCCTCCACTTT.

The genes are TRBV28 and TRBJ2-1; possible D gene TRBD2, 5 bases. The CDR3 runs 15 residues. Germline V gene lookup returns CDR1 MDHEN and CDR2 SYDVKM. Trimming removed 5 bases from V and 1 base from J, with 12 bases in between. CDR3 loop: CASSDYGESYNEQFF. The CDR3, as DNA: TGTGCCAGCAGTGATTACGGGGAGTCCTACAATGAGCAGTTCTTC.

The chain is built from TRBV19 and TRBJ2-3, with TRBD2 as a possible D gene (6 bases). V was cut by 3 bases and J by 3 bases, with 10 bases left in between. This CDR3 is 14 amino acids long. Germline V gene sequence: CDR1 LNHDA, CDR2 SQIVND (reference sequence). CDR3 coding DNA: TGTGCCAGTAGTATTAGTCGGGGGACAGATACGCAGTATTTT. Translated, it gives CASSISRGTDTQYF.

This chain links TRBV30 with TRBJ2-7, with D perhaps matching TRBD2 (7 bases). Per the germline V gene, CDR1 is GTSNPN and CDR2 is SVGIG (reference sequence). The CDR3 consists of 13 residues. The V and J ends lost 3 bases and 0 bases respectively, with 9 bases between them. In DNA form, the CDR3 reads TGTGCCTGGAGCGGGGGGCACTCCTACGAGCAGTACTTC. It is translated as CAWSGGHSYEQYF.

The V call is TRBV6-1, the J call TRBJ1-2; D gene ambiguous. Trimming took off 7 bases at V and 1 base at J, with 10 bases between the two ends. This CDR3 contains 13 residues. CDR1 is MNHNS and CDR2 is SASEGT in the germline V gene. DNA for the CDR3: TGTGCCAGCACCGAACAGCATAACTATGGCTACACCTTC. Translating gives CASTEQHNYGYTF.

The rearrangement joins TRBV18 to TRBJ1-5; D might be TRBD1 (6 bases). Germline CDR1 and CDR2: KGHSH and LQKENI. Trimming took off 3 bases at V and 2 bases at J, with 11 bases between the two ends. This CDR3 region has 15 residues. In nucleotides, the CDR3 is TGTGCCAGCTCACCTCCCGGGGGGCGCAATCAGCCCCAGCATTTT. This gives the protein CASSPPGGRNQPQHF.

The rearrangement joins TRBV7-2 to TRBJ2-1; perhaps TRBD2 as D (6 bases). CDR1 SGHTA and CDR2 FQGNSA come from the germline V gene. With 4 bases removed from V and 6 bases from J, the gap between germline ends came to 19 bases. This CDR3 contains 16 residues. The DNA of the CDR3 is TGTGCCAGCAGCTCCCTCGGCTTAGCGGAGTTCAATGAGCAGTTCTTC. Translation gives CASSSLGLAEFNEQFF. Combining the CDR3 with reference TRBV7-2 and TRBJ2-1 gives the whole variable domain GAGVSQSPSNKVTEKGKDVELRCDPISGHTALYWYRQSLGQGLEFLIYFQGNSAPDKSGLPSDRFSAERTGGSVSTLTIQRTQQEDSAVYLCASSSLGLAEFNEQFFGPGTRLTVL.

The chain uses TRBV6-6 and TRBJ2-5, with 7 bases aligning to TRBD1. The CDR3 is 12 residues long. Germline lookup yields CDR1 MNHNY and CDR2 SVGAGI (reference sequence). The ends lost 4 bases at V and 10 bases at J; junction bases unmatched: 6. The CDR3 DNA is TGTGCCAGCAGTTTTCTGGGACAGATCCAGTACTTC. Translating it yields CASSFLGQIQYF.

The chain recombines TRBV5-1 with TRBJ2-1; D possibly corresponds to TRBD2 (6 bases). V was cut by 3 bases and J by 5 bases, with 24 bases left in between. The CDR3 runs to 18 residues. Per germline, CDR1 SGHRS and CDR2 YFSETQ. The CDR3 here is CASSSEGVAGLGHNEQFF. CDR3 nucleotide sequence: TGCGCCAGCAGCTCGGAGGGTGTTGCGGGATTGGGACACAATGAGCAGTTCTTC.

The chain is built from TRBV5-5 and TRBJ2-1; 9 bases agree with TRBD2. The trim removed 1 base at V and 3 bases at J, leaving 2 bases unmatched. Germline assignment: CDR1 SGHKS and CDR2 YYEKEE (reference sequence). The CDR3 spans 15 residues. The CDR3 region has the DNA TGTGCCAGCAGCTTGTCTAGCGGGGACTACAATGAGCAGTTCTTC. Translated: CASSLSSGDYNEQFF.

This chain links TRBV30 with TRBJ1-2; 8 nucleotides line up with TRBD1. V was pared by 5 bases and J by 7 bases, with 15 bases of the junction left unmatched. The V gene's germline CDR1 is GTSNPN and CDR2 SVGIG (reference sequence). There are 15 residues in the CDR3. The CDR3 DNA reads TGTGCCTGGTTATCCGGACAGGGACTTCTCGGTGGCTACACCTTC. Its protein product is CAWLSGQGLLGGYTF.

The chain couples TRBV19 to TRBJ1-2; 11 bases are shared with TRBD1. Germline values: CDR1 LNHDA, CDR2 SQIVND (reference sequence). CDR3 length: 15 residues. V was clipped by 6 bases and J by 2 bases; unmatched bases: 5. CDR3 sequence: CASSGDRGVNYGYTF. The CDR3 bases are TGTGCCAGTAGCGGGGACAGGGGGGTAAACTATGGCTACACCTTC.

The V and J genes are TRBV7-9 and TRBJ2-7; 7 bases are a match to TRBD2. From germline, CDR1 is SEHNR and CDR2 FQNEAQ (reference sequence). The CDR3 runs to 15 residues. Losses at the gene ends were 1 base for V and 0 bases for J; bases not matched to a gene: 3. This CDR3 is CASSLGGGSSYEQYF. CDR3 nucleotide sequence: TGTGCCAGCAGCTTAGGCGGGGGATCCTCCTACGAGCAGTACTTC.

The genes are TRBV7-9 and TRBJ1-1; tentatively, D is TRBD1 (6 bases). The germline V and J ends were trimmed by 3 bases and 1 base, with 15 bases remaining between them. This CDR3 is 16 amino acids long. Germline CDR1 and CDR2: SEHNR and FQNEAQ (reference sequence). CDR3 sequence: CASSFGRTEPNTEAFF. CDR3 DNA: TGTGCCAGCAGCTTCGGGAGGACAGAGCCGAACACTGAAGCTTTCTTT.

The chain recombines TRBV30 with TRBJ2-7, with unresolved D. Trimming took off 4 bases at V and 4 bases at J, with 14 bases between the two ends. This CDR3 has 13 amino acids. Germline CDR1 reads GTSNPN; CDR2 reads SVGIG (reference sequence). The CDR3 coding sequence is TGTGCCTGGAAAACTCTTGCCCCTTACGAGCAGTACTTC. Translating it yields CAWKTLAPYEQYF.

This clone has only a few counts. The chain employs TRBV5-1 and TRBJ1-1; 7 bases align to TRBD1. Germline CDR1 reads SGHRS; CDR2 reads YFSETQ. V shed 3 bases, J shed 1 base, and the junction held 6 bases outside the gene matches. This CDR3 contains 15 residues. CDR3 nucleotide sequence: TGCGCCAGCAGCTCCGCCGCAGGGGGGAACACTGAAGCTTTCTTT. It yields the protein CASSSAAGGNTEAFF.

The V and J genes are TRBV2 and TRBJ2-5; D is unclear. The CDR3 has 12 residues. V was shortened by 0 bases and J by 5 bases, with 4 bases between the two germline ends. CDR1 SNHLY and CDR2 FYNNEI come from the germline V gene. This CDR3 reads CASSEAEETQYF. Written as DNA, the CDR3 is TGTGCCAGCAGTGAAGCAGAGGAGACCCAGTACTTC.

This clone was counted between two and nine times. The V call is TRBV5-6, the J call TRBJ1-3; no clear D. The CDR3 covers 17 residues. Trimming removed 0 bases from V and 0 bases from J, with 13 bases in between. Germline CDR1 and CDR2: SGHDT and YYEEEE. CDR3 sequence: CASSLVGRQLSGNTIYF. The CDR3 DNA reads TGTGCCAGCAGCTTGGTGGGGAGACAACTCTCTGGAAACACCATATATTTT.

The rearrangement joins TRBV28 to TRBJ2-7; TRBD1 aligns across 7 bases. With V trimmed by 7 bases and J by 4 bases, 16 bases remained unmatched. This CDR3 comprises 16 residues. CDR1 MDHEN and CDR2 SYDVKM come from the germline V gene. CDR3 protein: CASNPPVGTEGYEQYF. CDR3 coding DNA: TGTGCCAGCAACCCTCCCGTCGGGACAGAGGGTTACGAGCAGTACTTC.

This chain links TRBV5-8 with TRBJ2-7; D remains ambiguous. The V and J ends lost 2 bases and 3 bases respectively, with 15 bases between them. The CDR3 runs 15 residues. Per the germline V gene, CDR1 is SGHTS and CDR2 is YDEGEE. CDR3 coding DNA: TGTGCCAGCAGCTTCTCAGATTCCCCCAACTACGAGCAGTACTTC. This encodes CASSFSDSPNYEQYF.

This sequence joins TRBV7-2 and TRBJ1-2; a possible D gene is TRBD1 (6 bases). This CDR3 contains 14 residues. The V end was cut by 5 bases, the J end by 8 bases, with 18 bases between. Germline assignment: CDR1 SGHTA and CDR2 FQGNSA. The CDR3, as DNA: TGTGCCAGCAGCAAGGACGGACAGCTTATGGGCTACACCTTC. Protein sequence: CASSKDGQLMGYTF.

This chain joins TRBV9 and TRBJ2-7; a weak D match, TRBD2 (5 bases). The germline CDR1 and CDR2 sequences are SGDLS and YYNGEE. V was pared by 3 bases and J by 2 bases, with 12 bases between. The CDR3 totals 14 residues. The CDR3 nucleotides are TGTGCCAGCAGCGCCCCCGACTATCCCTACGAGCAGTACTTC. Protein sequence: CASSAPDYPYEQYF.

This rearrangement joins TRBV28 to TRBJ2-5, with 10 bases that match TRBD2. Losses at the gene ends were 4 bases for V and 4 bases for J; bases not matched to a gene: 9. This CDR3 has 16 amino acids. Germline-derived CDR1 and CDR2 are MDHEN and SYDVKM. CDR3 in amino acids: CASSSLSGGWGETQYF. The CDR3 nucleotides are TGTGCCAGCAGTTCCCTTAGCGGGGGGTGGGGAGAGACCCAGTACTTC.

V is TRBV5-1 and J is TRBJ1-1; D gene unclear. The CDR3 extends over 14 amino acids. V gave up 0 bases and J gave up 0 bases, with 6 bases separating them. Germline CDR1 reads SGHRS; CDR2 reads YFSETQ. In DNA form, the CDR3 reads TGCGCCAGCAGCTTGGAAAGCATGAACACTGAAGCTTTCTTT. Translated: CASSLESMNTEAFF.